The rows below give T cell receptor beta chains drawn from one sample of a study of Graves' ophthalmopathy and Graves' hyperthyroidism. TCRdb re-called the multiplex PCR reads through MiXCR, storing one row per CDR3 protein. The profile shows 350,000 to 400,000 distinct CDR3 sequences, just over 15% of them singletons. Sequenced material: peripheral blood. These receptors were obtained from a woman between 18 and 29 years old with stable Graves' hyperthyroidism. Both conserved end residues are trimmed from each CDR3. Only part of the rows carry a size: once, few, many, or a class if the clone is expanded.

many	TRBV28	TRBJ1-2	ASSSVRAGYT
NA	TRBV6-1	TRBJ1-1	ASIGGHPREAF
many	TRBV12-5	TRBJ1-1	ASGLAGGNTEAF
few	TRBV20-1	TRBJ2-7	SVEDRGSNSGEQY
many	TRBV18	TRBJ2-5	ASSPEGQGESETQY
few	TRBV10-3	TRBJ2-7	AISESTAGPYEQY
many	TRBV6-2/TRBV6-3	TRBJ1-5	ASSSRDRQPQH
many	TRBV6-1	TRBJ1-6	ASSLEGPLH
few	TRBV9	TRBJ1-1	ASSEDLNTEAF
many	TRBV12-3/TRBV12-4	TRBJ1-1	ASSSRWTGGAF
NA	TRBV6-2/TRBV6-3	TRBJ2-7	ASSHGGGTLAYEQY
NA	TRBV27	TRBJ1-1	ASSSLKMNTEAF
many	TRBV4-1	TRBJ2-7	ASSQEGGLYEQY
many	TRBV9	TRBJ2-7	ASSVSGQPYEQY
many	TRBV9	TRBJ2-7	ASSAMPLDEQY
NA	TRBV9	TRBJ1-2	ASSTQETGWEGYT
many	TRBV25-1	TRBJ2-5	ASSEYDQKETQY
many	TRBV24-1	TRBJ1-1	ATTETGGTEAF
many	TRBV28	TRBJ2-7	ASSRRGTDEEQY
many	TRBV6-1	TRBJ1-1	ASSEGQGFQAF
NA	TRBV5-1	TRBJ2-2	ASSLGPRGRTTGELF
many	TRBV6-1	TRBJ1-2	ASSDDGFYGYT
many	TRBV6-5	TRBJ2-7	ASSYGNSLWY
many	TRBV4-1	TRBJ1-1	ASSQLRTGVVNTEAF
many	TRBV24-1	TRBJ2-5	ATSEAFTETQY
few	TRBV25-1	TRBJ2-7	ASSGTGGVSYEQY
NA	TRBV6-2/TRBV6-3	TRBJ2-2	ASSFKQGQAGPAGELF
many	TRBV14	TRBJ1-2	ASSQESRVDYGYT
many	TRBV6-5	TRBJ1-6	ASSYSMVGVVSPLH
many	TRBV27	TRBJ2-2	ASKFAGELF
NA	TRBV5-1	TRBJ2-2	ASSEGQGGTGELF
many	TRBV12-3/TRBV12-4	TRBJ2-2	ASSLRNTGELF
few	TRBV19	TRBJ1-5	ASSTPQGNQPQH
few	TRBV20-1	TRBJ1-2	SARDLKGSWDGYT
few	TRBV11-2	TRBJ2-5	ASSTVSGEAQY
NA	TRBV12-3/TRBV12-4	TRBJ2-7	ASTPSGGPYEQY
many	TRBV9	TRBJ2-5	ASSVGPSRQETQY
many	TRBV7-2	TRBJ2-5	ASSAEVRYQETQY
many	TRBV11-2	TRBJ1-2	ASSPDLTGMRGYT
NA	TRBV28	TRBJ1-1	ASRPTLNTEAF